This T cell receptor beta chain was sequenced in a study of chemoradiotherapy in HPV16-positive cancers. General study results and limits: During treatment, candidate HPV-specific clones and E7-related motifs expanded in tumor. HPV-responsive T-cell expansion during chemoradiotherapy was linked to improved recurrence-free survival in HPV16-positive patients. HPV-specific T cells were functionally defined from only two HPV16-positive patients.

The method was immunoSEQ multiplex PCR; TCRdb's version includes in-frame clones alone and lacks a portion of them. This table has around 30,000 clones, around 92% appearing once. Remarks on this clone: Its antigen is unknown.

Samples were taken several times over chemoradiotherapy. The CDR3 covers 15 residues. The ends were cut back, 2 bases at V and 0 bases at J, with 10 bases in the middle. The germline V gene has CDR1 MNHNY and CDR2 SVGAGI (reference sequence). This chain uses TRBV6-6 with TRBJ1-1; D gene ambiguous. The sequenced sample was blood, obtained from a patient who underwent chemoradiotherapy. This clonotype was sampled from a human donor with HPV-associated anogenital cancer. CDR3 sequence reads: CASSYPYDMNTEAFF. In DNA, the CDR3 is TGTGCCAGCAGTTACCCATACGACATGAACACTGAAGCTTTCTTT.